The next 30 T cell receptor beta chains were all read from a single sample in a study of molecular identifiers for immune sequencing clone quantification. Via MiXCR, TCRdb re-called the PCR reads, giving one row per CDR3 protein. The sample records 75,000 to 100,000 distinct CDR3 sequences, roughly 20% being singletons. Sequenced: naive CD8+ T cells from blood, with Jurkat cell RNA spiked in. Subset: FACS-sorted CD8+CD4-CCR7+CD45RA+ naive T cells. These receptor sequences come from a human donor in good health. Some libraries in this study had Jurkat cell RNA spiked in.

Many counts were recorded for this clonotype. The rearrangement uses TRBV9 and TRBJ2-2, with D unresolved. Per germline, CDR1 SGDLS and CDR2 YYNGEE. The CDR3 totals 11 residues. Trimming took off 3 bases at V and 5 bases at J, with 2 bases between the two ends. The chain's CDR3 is CASSGTGELFF. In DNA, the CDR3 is TGTGCCAGCAGCGGAACCGGGGAGCTGTTTTTT.

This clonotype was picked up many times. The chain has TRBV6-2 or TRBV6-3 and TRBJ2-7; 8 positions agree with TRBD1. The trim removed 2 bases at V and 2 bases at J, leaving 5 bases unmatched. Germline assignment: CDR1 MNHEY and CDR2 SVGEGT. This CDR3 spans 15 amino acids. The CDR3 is CASSYVGQGPYEQYF. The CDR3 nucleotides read TGTGCCAGCAGTTACGTCGGACAGGGACCCTACGAGCAGTACTTC.

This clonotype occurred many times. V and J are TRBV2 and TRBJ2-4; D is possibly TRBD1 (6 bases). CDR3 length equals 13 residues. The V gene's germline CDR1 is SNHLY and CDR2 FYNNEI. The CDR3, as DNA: TGTGTCGTTGGGGACATCAACAAAAACATTCAGTACTTC. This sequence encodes CVVGDINKNIQYF.

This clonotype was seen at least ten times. The CDR3 DNA reads as TGTGCCAGTAGTTGGGCAGGCGACTACGAGCAGTACTTC. Its protein is CASSWAGDYEQYF. V usage is TRBV19 and J usage is TRBJ2-7; D gene ambiguous. In germline, CDR1 is LNHDA, CDR2 SQIVND (reference sequence). The CDR3 loop spans 13 amino acids. Trimming left V 5 bases short and J 3 bases short, with 11 bases between.

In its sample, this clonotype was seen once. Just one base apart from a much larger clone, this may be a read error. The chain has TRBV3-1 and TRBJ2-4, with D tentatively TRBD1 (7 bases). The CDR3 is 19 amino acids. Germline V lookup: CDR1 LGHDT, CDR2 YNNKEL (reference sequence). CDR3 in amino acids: CASSQGAQGTFLAKNIKYF. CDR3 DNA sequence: TGTGCCAGCAGCCAGGGGGCACAGGGGACTTTCCTAGCCAAAAACATTAAGTACTTC. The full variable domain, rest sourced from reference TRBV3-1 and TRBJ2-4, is DTAVSQTPKYLVTQMGNDKSIKCEQNLGHDTMYWYKQDSKKFLKIMFSYNNKELIINETVPNRFSPKSPDKAHLNLHINSLELGDSAVYFCASSQGAQGTFLAKNIKYFGAGTRLSVL.

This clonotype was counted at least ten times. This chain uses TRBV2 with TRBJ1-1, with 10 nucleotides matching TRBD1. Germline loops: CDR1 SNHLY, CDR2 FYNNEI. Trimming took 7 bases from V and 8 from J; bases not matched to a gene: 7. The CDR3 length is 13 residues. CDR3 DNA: TGTGCCAGCAACCCGGGACAGGGGCGAGAAGCTTTCTTT. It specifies CASNPGQGREAFF.

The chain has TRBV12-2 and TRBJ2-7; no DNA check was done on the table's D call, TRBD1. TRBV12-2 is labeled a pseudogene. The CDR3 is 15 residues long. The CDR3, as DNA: TGTGCAAGTCGCCCACCGGGACAGGGTGTCCACGAGCAGTACTTC. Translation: CASRPPGQGVHEQYF.

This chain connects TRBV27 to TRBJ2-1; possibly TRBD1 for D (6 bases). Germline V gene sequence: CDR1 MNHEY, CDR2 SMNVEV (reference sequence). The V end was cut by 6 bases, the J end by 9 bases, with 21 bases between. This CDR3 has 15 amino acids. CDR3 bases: TGTGCCAGCAGCGAGGGGGTAAAAATGGGGGTTGAGCAGTTCTTC. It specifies CASSEGVKMGVEQFF.

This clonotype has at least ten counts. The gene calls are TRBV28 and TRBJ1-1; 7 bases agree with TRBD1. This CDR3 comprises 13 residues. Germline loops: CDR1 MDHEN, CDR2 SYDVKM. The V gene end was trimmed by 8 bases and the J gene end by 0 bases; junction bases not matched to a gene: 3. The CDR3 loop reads CASRDSMNTEAFF. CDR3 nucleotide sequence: TGTGCCAGCCGGGACAGCATGAACACTGAAGCTTTCTTT. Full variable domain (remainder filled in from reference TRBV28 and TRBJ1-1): DVKVTQSSRYLVKRTGEKVFLECVQDMDHENMFWYRQDPGLGLRLIYFSYDVKMKEKGDIPEGYSVSREKKERFSLILESASTNQTSMYLCASRDSMNTEAFFGQGTRLTVV.

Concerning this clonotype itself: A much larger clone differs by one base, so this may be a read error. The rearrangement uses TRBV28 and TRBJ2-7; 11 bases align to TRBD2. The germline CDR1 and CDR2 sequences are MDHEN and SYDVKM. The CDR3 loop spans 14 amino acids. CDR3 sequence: CAQPIAGGPYGQYF. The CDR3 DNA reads TGTGCCCAACCTATAGCGGGAGGGCCTTACGGGCAGTACTTC. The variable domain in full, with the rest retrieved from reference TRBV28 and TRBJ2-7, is DVKVTQSSRYLVKRTGEKVFLECVQDMDHENMFWYRQDPGLGLRLIYFSYDVKMKEKGDIPEGYSVSREKKERFSLILESASTNQTSMYLCAQPIAGGPYGQYFGPGTRLTVT.

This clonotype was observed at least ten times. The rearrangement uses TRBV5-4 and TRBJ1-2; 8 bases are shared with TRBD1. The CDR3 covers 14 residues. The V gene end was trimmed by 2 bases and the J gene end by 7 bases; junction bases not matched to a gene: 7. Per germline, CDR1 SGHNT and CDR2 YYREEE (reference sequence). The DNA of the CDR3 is TGTGCCAGCAGCTTCGGGCAGGGGGCCGCTGGCTACACCTTC. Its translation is CASSFGQGAAGYTF.

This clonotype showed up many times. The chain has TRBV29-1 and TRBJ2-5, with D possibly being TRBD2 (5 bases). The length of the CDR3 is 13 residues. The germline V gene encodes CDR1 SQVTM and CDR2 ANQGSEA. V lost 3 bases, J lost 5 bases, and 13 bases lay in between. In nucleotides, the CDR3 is TGCAGCGTTGACGTCGCTAGCTGGGAGACCCAGTACTTC. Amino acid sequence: CSVDVASWETQYF.

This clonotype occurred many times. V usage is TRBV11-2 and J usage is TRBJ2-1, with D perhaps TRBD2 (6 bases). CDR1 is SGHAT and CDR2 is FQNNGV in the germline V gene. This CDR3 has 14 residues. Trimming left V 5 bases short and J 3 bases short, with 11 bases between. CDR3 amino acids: CASSAREDYNEQFF. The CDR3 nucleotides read TGTGCCAGCAGCGCTAGGGAGGACTACAATGAGCAGTTCTTC.

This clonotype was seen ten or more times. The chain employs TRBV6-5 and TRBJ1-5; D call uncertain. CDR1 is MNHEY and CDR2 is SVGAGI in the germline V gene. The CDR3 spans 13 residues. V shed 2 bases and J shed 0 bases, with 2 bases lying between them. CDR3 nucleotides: TGTGCCAGCAGTTACGGTAGCAATCAGCCCCAGCATTTT. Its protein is CASSYGSNQPQHF.

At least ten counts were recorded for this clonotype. CDR3 sequence (DNA): TGCGCCAGCAGCACACAGGGAGGAACTAATGAAAAACTGTTTTTT. This encodes CASSTQGGTNEKLFF. The chain joins TRBV4-1 to TRBJ1-4, with D possibly TRBD1 on 6 matching bases. V lost 5 bases and J 1 base, leaving 11 bases between the germline ends. The CDR3 is 15 amino acids. Germline V gene sequence: CDR1 MGHRA, CDR2 YSYEKL.

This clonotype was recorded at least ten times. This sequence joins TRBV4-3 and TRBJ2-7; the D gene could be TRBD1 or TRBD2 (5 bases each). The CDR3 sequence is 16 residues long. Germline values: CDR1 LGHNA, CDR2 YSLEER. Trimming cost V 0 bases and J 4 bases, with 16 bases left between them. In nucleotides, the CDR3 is TGCGCCAGCAGCCAAGATCGGGGCCGGGGACCTTACGAGCAGTACTTC. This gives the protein CASSQDRGRGPYEQYF.

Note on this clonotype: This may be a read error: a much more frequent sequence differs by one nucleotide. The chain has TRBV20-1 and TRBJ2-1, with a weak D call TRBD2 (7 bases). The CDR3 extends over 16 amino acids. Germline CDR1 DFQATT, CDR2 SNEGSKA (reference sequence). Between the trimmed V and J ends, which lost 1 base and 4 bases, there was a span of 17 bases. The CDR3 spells CSARALGGGRYNEQFF. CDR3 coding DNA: TGCAGTGCTAGAGCCCTCGGGGGCGGGAGATACAATGAGCAGTTCTTC.

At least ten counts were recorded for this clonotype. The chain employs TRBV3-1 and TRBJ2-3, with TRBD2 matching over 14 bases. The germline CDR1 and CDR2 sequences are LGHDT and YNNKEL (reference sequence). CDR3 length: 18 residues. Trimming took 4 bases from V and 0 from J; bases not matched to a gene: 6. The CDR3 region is CASSPGLAGATSTDTQYF. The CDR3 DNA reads TGTGCCAGCAGCCCGGGACTAGCGGGAGCGACTAGCACAGATACGCAGTATTTT.

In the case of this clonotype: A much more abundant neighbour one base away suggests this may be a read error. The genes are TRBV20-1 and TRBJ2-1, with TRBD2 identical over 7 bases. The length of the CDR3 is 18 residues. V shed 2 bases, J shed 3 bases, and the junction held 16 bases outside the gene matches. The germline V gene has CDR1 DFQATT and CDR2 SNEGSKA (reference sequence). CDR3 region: CSARSESNLAVYYNEQFF. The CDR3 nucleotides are TGCAGTGCTAGATCCGAGTCAAATCTAGCGGTCTACTACAATGAGCAGTTCTTC.

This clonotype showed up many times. CDR3 sequence reads: CASSQDRVTTEAFF. The CDR3 DNA sequence: TGCGCCAGCAGCCAAGACAGGGTGACCACTGAAGCTTTCTTT. This chain uses TRBV4-3 with TRBJ1-1; D perhaps matches TRBD1 (5 bases). The CDR3 is made up of 14 amino acids. V dropped 0 bases and J dropped 4 bases, with 9 bases sitting between them. The V gene's germline CDR1 is LGHNA and CDR2 YSLEER.

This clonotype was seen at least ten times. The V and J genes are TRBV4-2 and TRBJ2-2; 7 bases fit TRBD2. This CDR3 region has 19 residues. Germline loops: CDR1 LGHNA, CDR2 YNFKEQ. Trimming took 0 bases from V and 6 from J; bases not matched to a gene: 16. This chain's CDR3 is CASSQDGGSSFSTAGELFF. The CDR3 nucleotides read TGTGCCAGCAGCCAAGATGGCGGGAGTAGTTTTAGTACTGCCGGGGAGCTGTTTTTT.

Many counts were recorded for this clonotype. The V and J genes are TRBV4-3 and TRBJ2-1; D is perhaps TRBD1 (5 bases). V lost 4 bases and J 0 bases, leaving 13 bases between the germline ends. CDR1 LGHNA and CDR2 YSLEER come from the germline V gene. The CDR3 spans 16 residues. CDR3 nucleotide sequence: TGCGCCAGCAGCCCGGAAGGGGCGAGCTCCTACAATGAGCAGTTCTTC. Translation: CASSPEGASSYNEQFF.

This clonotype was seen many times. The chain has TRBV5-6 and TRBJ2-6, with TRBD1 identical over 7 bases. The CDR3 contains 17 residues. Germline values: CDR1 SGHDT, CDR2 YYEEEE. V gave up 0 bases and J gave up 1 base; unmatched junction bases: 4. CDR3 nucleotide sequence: TGTGCCAGCAGCTTGGGAGACAGGGTGTCTGGGGCCAACGTCCTGACTTTC. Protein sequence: CASSLGDRVSGANVLTF. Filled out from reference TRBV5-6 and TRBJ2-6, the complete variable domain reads DAGVTQSPTHLIKTRGQQVTLRCSPKSGHDTVSWYQQALGQGPQFIFQYYEEEERQRGNFPDRFSGHQFPNYSSELNVNALLLGDSALYLCASSLGDRVSGANVLTFGAGSRLTVL.

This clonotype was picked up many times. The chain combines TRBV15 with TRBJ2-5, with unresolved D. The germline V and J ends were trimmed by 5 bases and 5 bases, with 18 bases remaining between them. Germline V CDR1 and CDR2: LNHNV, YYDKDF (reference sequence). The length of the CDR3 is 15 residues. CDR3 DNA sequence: TGTGCCACCAGCCACCGACGGACCCAGGAGGAGACCCAGTACTTC. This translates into CATSHRRTQEETQYF.

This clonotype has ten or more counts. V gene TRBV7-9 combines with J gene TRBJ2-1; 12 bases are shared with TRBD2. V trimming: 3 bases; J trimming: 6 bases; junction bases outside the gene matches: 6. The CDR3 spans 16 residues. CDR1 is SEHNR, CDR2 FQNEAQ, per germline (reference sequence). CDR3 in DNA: TGTGCCAGCAGCTTTAGACTAGCGGGAGAAGCCAATGAGCAGTTCTTC. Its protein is CASSFRLAGEANEQFF.

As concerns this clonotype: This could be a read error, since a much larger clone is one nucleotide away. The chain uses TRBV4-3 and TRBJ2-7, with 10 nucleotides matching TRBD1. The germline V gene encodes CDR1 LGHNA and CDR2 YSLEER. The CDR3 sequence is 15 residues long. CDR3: CASNQDRTGGYEQYF. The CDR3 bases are TGCGCCAGCAACCAAGATCGGACAGGGGGCTACGAGCAGTACTTC.

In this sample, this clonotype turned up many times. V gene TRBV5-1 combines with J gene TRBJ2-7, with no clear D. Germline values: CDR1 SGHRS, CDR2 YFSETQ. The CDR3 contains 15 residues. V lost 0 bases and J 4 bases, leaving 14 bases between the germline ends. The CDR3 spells CASSLASGPLYEQYF. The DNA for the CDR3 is TGCGCCAGCAGCTTGGCCAGTGGACCATTGTACGAGCAGTACTTC.

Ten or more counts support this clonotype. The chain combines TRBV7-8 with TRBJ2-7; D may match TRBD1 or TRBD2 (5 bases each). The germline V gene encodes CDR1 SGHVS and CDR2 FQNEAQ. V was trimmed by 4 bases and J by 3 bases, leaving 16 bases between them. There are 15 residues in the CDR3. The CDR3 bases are TGTGCCAGCAGCTCGAAAGGGACGGCGATCTACGAGCAGTACTTC. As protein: CASSSKGTAIYEQYF.

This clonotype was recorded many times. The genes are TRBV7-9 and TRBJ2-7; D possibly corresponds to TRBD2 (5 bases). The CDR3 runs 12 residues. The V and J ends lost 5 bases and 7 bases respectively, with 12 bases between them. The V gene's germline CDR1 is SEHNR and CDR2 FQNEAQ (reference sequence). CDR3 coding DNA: TGTGCCAGCAGCCTTAGCTCGGGGGAGCAGTACTTC. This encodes CASSLSSGEQYF.

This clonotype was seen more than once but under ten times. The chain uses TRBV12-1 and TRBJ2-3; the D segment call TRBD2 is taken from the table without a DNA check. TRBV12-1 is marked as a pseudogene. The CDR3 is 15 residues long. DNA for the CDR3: TGTGCCAGCAGCTTAAAGCGGGACAGCACAGATACGCAGTATTTT. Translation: CASSLKRDSTDTQYF.